This TCR beta chain was recovered during a study of patients and donors after allogeneic stem cell transplantation. This clonotype was counted only a few times. The CDR3 is made up of 15 amino acids. The germline CDR1 and CDR2 sequences are DFQATT and SNEGSKA (reference sequence). Trimming took 6 bases from V and 7 from J; bases not matched to a gene: 14. TCRdb redid the calling of the RT-PCR reads with MiXCR, one entry per CDR3 protein. The data show about a million distinct CDR3 sequences, under 20% seen once. This receptor was obtained from a human donor who was either an allogeneic HSCT recipient or a stem cell or donor lymphocyte infusion donor (not recorded which). It is not recorded whose cells these are; they may come from a transplant donor. Sequencing was carried out using blood, either unsorted or a sorted T cell fraction (not recorded which). The rearrangement uses TRBV20-1 and TRBJ2-1, with 8 nucleotides matching TRBD2. The CDR3 nucleotides are TGCAGTGCCCTTAGCGTAGGGCGGGGGGTGAATGAGCAGTTCTTC. Its translation is CSALSVGRGVNEQFF.